The clone carrying this T cell receptor (beta chain) was counted only a few times. While infection was still active, Seattle patients were enrolled and then followed longitudinally. The entry originates in a study of blood T cell repertoires in COVID-19. Study-wide context: Researchers got acute and convalescent COVID-19 samples from the United States, Italy and Spain. PBMCs, B-cell-depleted T cells, or T cells provided the cDNA or gDNA that made up the material.

V was cut by 4 bases and J by 1 base, with 11 bases left in between. The V gene's germline CDR1 is SGDLS and CDR2 YYNGEE. The CDR3 loop spans 15 amino acids. In the authors' workflow: Estimation of nucleated cell counts relied on the amplification of reference gene primers. Here immunoSEQ multiplex PCR was the method, and the copy in TCRdb shows in-frame clones only, minus some. V and J calls plus clone size are reproduced from that table; the DNA served to infer D and trimming. The sample consists of roughly 200,000 clones, around 85% of them appearing once. The genes are TRBV9 and TRBJ1-4, with D perhaps TRBD1 (6 bases). Sequencing was carried out using peripheral blood. This TCR was sampled from a person aged 65-85 years with COVID-19, enrolled during active disease. The CDR3 coding sequence is TGTGCCAGCAGCCCACAGGGAAAAACTAATGAAAAACTGTTTTTT. This encodes CASSPQGKTNEKLFF.